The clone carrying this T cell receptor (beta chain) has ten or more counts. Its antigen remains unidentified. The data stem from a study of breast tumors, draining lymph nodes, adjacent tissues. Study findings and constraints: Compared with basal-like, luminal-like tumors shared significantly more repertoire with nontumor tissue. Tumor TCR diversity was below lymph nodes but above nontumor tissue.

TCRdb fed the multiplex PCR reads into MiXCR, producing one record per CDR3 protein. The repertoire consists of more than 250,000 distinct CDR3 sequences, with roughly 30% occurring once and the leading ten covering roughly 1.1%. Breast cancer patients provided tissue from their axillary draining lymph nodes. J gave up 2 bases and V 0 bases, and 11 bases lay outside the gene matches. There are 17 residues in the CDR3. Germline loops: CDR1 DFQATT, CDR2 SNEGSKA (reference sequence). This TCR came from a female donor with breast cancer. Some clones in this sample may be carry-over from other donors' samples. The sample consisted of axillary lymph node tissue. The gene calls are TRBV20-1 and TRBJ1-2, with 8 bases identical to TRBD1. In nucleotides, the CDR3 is TGCAGTGCTAGAGACCAGGGGGCTCGCACCCAAAACTATGGCTACACCTTC. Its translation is CSARDQGARTQNYGYTF.